This T cell receptor beta chain was profiled in a study of blood T cell repertoires in COVID-19. Whole-study context: PBMCs, B-cell-depleted T cells, or T cells were the source of the cDNA or gDNA that made up the material.

Grouping used clinical history reported by participants in a survey and questionnaire. Original processing notes: Amplified reference gene primers provided the basis for estimating nucleated cell counts. Profiling relied on immunoSEQ multiplex PCR, and the TCRdb table lists in-frame clones only, not all of them. The V and J calls and the clone size are those of that table, but D and trimming were determined from the DNA. The table shows roughly 250,000 clones, with approximately 86% occurring only once. Germline V gene data show CDR1 as SNHLY and CDR2 as FYNNEI. CDR3 length: 15 amino acids. Deletions cut 5 bases from V and 7 bases from J, with 15 bases between.

This clonotype was sampled from a woman aged 25 to 39 with acute COVID-19. The V call is TRBV2, the J call TRBJ1-6; D possibly corresponds to TRBD1 (5 bases). The source material was PBMCs or T cells enriched from blood (not recorded which). CDR3 in amino acids: CASSYTRVENSPLHF. Here the CDR3 DNA reads TGTGCCAGCAGTTATACCAGGGTGGAGAATTCACCCCTCCACTTT.